What follows describes a single T cell receptor (beta chain). Ten immunoSEQ deep assay plates were used to sequence the DNA of unsorted PBMCs. Libraries were prepared by immunoSEQ multiplex PCR; TCRdb keeps only in-frame clonotypes and omits some of them. Among some 530,000 clones listed, around 73% were seen once. The healthy adult donors were HIV-negative and reported no recent acute infections or vaccinations. Germline CDR1 and CDR2: SGHTS and YDEGEE. The CDR3 totals 16 residues. With V trimmed by 1 base and J by 9 bases, 13 bases remained unmatched. This record belongs to a study of shared clonotypes between healthy human individuals.

Sequencing was carried out using PBMCs. The chain uses TRBV5-8 and TRBJ1-1, with 9 bases aligning to TRBD1. The origin of this receptor is a middle-aged woman in good health. Some clones in this sample may be carry-over from other donors' samples. In DNA form, the CDR3 reads TGTGCCAGCAGCTTGTTCCGGGGACAGGGAGTCCAACAAGCTTTCTTT. This codes for CASSLFRGQGVQQAFF.